This T cell receptor (beta chain) was profiled in a study of CD4 T cells in relation to SARS-CoV-2 and coronaviruses. Study observations and caveats: This crossreactivity analysis covered spike protein alone, no other viral proteins.

This clone appeared a single time. Its antigen remains unidentified. The unexposed donors gave CD4+ T cells in 2011-2018, prior to COVID-19. Isolation of CD4+ T cells took place after around 11 days in culture. As cell numbers allowed, unexposed-donor CD4+ T cells faced SARS-CoV-2 S/N and four cold-coronavirus spikes. Clones were read by immunoSEQ multiplex PCR, and TCRdb kept only the in-frame ones, dropping some. The table records about 23,000 clones, approximately 80% of them present only once. The CDR3 contains 14 residues. Germline values: CDR1 SGHRS, CDR2 YFSETQ. Trimming cost V 0 bases and J 6 bases; bases outside gene matches: 1.

This chain uses TRBV5-1 with TRBJ2-1, with 9 nucleotides matching TRBD2. Sequencing was done on a sample of CD4+ T cells from PBMCs, cultured in vitro. The TCR sequence derives from a human donor in good health. The CDR3 protein is CASSLATSGNEQFF. In DNA form, the CDR3 reads TGCGCCAGCAGCTTGGCGACTAGCGGCAATGAGCAGTTCTTC.